This T cell receptor beta chain is from a study of blood T cell repertoires in COVID-19. Study as a whole: The study drew acute and convalescent COVID-19 samples from the United States, Italy and Spain. PBMCs, B-cell-depleted T cells, or T cells provided the cDNA or gDNA that made up the material.

Looked up from germline, CDR1 is LGHNT and CDR2 is FRNRAP. This CDR3 has 14 residues. V was clipped by 5 bases and J by 4 bases, with 14 bases between them. Original methodology: Estimated nucleated cell counts came from reference gene primer amplification. Produced via immunoSEQ multiplex PCR; TCRdb's table is partial and in-frame only. V, J and clone size are taken as reported in that table, and D and trimming were inferred from the DNA itself. Among roughly 180,000 clones listed, 85% to 90% were seen once. This clonotype originated in an older woman with acute or convalescent COVID-19. The sequencing sample was made of peripheral blood. The V gene is TRBV12-5, the J gene TRBJ1-1; D unclear. CDR3 in DNA: TGTGCTAGTGGTGGAGACGCCGGAGGCACTGAAGCTTTCTTT. Its translation: CASGGDAGGTEAFF.